A few counts support the clone carrying this T cell receptor beta chain. Its specificity is not known. Between the trimmed V and J ends, which lost 7 bases and 4 bases, there was a span of 16 bases. The germline V gene has CDR1 SQVTM and CDR2 ANQGSEA. The CDR3 length is 13 residues. This specimen belongs to a study of T cells after yellow fever vaccination. Study-level background: Fractions of limited cellularity were prepared by means of SMART-Seq v4 Ultra Low Input.

A process of 5'RACE template switching, which added a universal primer site and UMIs, was used to make TCR cDNA. A single record per CDR3 protein comes from TCRdb applying MiXCR to the 5' RACE reads. The table shows more than 300,000 distinct CDR3 sequences, with approximately 7% occurring only once. The study, taken as a whole, reports: Contamination by abundant bulk-population clonotypes could be present in FACS-sorted repertoires.

The chain recombines TRBV29-1 with TRBJ1-2; a possible D gene is TRBD1 (5 bases). The specimen comprised PBMCs, sampled roughly 46 days after the first yellow fever vaccination. The receptor's source is a man between 18 and 29 years old who received the YFV17D yellow fever vaccine. The CDR3 here is CSAAGVEFYGYTF. The CDR3 coding sequence is TGCAGCGCAGCGGGGGTAGAATTCTATGGCTACACCTTC. Supplemented by reference TRBV29-1 and TRBJ1-2, the full variable domain reads SAVISQKPSRDICQRGTSLTIQCQVDSQVTMMFWYRQQPGQSLTLIATANQGSEATYESGFVIDKFPISRPNLTFSTLTVSNMSPEDSSIYLCSAAGVEFYGYTFGSGTRLTVV.